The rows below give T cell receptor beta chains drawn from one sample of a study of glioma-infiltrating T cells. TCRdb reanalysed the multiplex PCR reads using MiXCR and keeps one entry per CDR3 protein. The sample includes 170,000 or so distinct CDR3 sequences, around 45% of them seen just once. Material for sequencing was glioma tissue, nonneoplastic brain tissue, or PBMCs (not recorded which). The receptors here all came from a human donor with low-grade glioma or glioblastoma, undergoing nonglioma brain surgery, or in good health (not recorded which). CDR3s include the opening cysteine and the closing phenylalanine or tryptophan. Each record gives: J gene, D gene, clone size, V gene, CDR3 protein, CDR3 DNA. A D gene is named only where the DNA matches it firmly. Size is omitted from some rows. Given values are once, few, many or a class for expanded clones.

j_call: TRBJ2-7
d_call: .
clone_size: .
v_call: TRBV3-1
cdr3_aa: CASEGGRYEQYF
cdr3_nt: TGTGCCAGCGAGGGGGGGAGGTACGAGCAGTACTTC

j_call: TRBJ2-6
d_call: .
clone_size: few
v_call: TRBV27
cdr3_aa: CASSQGRVAGANVPTF
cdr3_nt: TGTGCCAGCAGCCAAGGACGGGTGGCTGGGGCCAACGTCCCGACTTTC

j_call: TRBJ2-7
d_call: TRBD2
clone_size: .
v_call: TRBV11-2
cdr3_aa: CASSTLAVSYEQYF
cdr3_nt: TGTGCCAGCAGCACCCTAGCGGTCTCCTACGAGCAGTACTTC

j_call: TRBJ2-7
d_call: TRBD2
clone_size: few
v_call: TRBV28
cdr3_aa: CASSLGGLAEGHEQYF
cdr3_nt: TGTGCCAGCAGTCTCGGCGGACTAGCAGAGGGCCACGAGCAGTACTTC

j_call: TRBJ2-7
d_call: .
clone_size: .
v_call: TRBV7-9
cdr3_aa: CASSPGRQLSVDEQYF
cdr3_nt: TGTGCCAGCAGCCCGGGGAGACAGTTATCGGTTGACGAGCAGTACTTC

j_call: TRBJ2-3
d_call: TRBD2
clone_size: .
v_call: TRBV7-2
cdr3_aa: CASSGLVAGGADTQYF
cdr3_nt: TGTGCCAGCAGCGGCTTAGTAGCGGGAGGGGCAGATACGCAGTATTTT

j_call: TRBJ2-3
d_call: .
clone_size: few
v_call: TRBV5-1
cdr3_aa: CASSLDDSRTDTQYF
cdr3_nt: TGCGCCAGCAGCTTGGACGATTCTCGCACAGATACGCAGTATTTT

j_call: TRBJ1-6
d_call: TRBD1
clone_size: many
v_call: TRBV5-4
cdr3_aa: CASSPWTGRHSPLHF
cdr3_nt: TGTGCCAGCAGCCCCTGGACAGGCCGGCATTCACCCCTCCACTTT

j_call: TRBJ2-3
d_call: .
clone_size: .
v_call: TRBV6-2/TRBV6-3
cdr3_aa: CASSADVATDKQYF
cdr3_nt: TGTGCCAGCAGCGCGGATGTGGCCACAGATAAGCAGTATTTT

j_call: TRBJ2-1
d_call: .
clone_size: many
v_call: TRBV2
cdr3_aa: CASSEARSDGNEQFF
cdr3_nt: TGTGCCAGCAGTGAAGCGAGGTCTGATGGCAATGAGCAGTTCTTC

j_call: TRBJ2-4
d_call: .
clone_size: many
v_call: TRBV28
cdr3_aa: CASRTTGVAKNIQYF
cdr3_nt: TGTGCCAGCAGAACCACGGGAGTAGCCAAAAACATTCAGTACTTC

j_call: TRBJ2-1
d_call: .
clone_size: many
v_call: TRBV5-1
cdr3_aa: CASSAGEQFF
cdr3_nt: TGCGCCAGCAGCGCAGGGGAGCAGTTCTTC

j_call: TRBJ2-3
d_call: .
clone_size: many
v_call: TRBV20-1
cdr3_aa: CSARSWAVTDTQYF
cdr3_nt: TGCAGTGCTAGATCCTGGGCCGTCACAGATACGCAGTATTTT

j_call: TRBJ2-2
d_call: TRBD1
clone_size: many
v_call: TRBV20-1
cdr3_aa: CSARSDRGRDTGELFF
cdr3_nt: TGCAGTGCTAGGTCCGACAGGGGGCGAGACACCGGGGAGCTGTTTTTT

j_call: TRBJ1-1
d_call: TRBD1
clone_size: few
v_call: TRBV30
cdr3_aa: CAWRTGPNTEAFF
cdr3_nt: TGTGCCTGGAGGACAGGGCCGAACACTGAAGCTTTCTTT

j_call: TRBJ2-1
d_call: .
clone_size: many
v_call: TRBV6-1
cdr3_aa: CASVEGSLDDEQFF
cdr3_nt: TGTGCCAGTGTGGAGGGGTCACTCGACGATGAGCAGTTCTTC

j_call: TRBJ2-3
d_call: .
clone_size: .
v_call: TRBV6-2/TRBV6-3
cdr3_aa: CASGYSSSSPDTQYF
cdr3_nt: TGTGCCAGCGGTTACTCGTCTAGCTCGCCAGATACACAGTATTTT

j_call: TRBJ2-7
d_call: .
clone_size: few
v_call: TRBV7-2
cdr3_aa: CASSLLGSPYEQYF
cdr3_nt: TGTGCCAGCAGCTTACTCGGGAGCCCCTACGAGCAGTACTTC

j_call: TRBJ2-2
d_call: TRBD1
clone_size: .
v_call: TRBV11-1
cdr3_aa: CASSFYRGNTGELFF
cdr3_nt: TGTGCCAGCAGCTTCTACAGGGGGAACACCGGGGAGCTGTTTTTT

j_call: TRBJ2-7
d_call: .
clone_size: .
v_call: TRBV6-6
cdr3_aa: CASSYDPRERGEQYF
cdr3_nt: TGTGCCAGCAGTTACGATCCTCGCGAGCGAGGGGAGCAGTACTTC

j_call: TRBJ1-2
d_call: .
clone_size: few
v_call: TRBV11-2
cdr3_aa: CASSLVMGHGYTF
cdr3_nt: TGTGCCAGCAGCTTAGTAATGGGACATGGCTACACCTTC

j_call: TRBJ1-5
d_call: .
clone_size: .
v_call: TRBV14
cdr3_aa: CASSLHSNQPQHF
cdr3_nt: TGTGCCAGCAGCCTCCATAGCAATCAGCCCCAGCATTTT

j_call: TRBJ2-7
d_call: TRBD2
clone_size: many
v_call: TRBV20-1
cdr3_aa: CSAKSGSAHEQYF
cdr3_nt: TGCAGTGCTAAAAGCGGGAGTGCCCACGAGCAGTACTTC

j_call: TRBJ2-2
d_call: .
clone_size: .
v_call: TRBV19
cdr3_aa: CASSPITGELFF
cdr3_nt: TGTGCCAGTAGTCCCATCACCGGGGAGCTGTTTTTT

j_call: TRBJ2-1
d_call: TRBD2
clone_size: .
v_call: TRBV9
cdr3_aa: CASSVDGGRADEQFF
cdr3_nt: TGTGCCAGCAGCGTAGATGGCGGGAGGGCGGATGAGCAGTTCTTC

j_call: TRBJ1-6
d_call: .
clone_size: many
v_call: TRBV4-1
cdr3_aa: CASSQSGSLHF
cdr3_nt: TGCGCCAGCAGCCAGTCAGGCTCCCTCCACTTT

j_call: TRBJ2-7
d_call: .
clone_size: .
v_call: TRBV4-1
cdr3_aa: CASSAWDGIYYEQYF
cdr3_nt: TGCGCCAGCAGCGCGTGGGACGGCATATACTACGAGCAGTACTTC

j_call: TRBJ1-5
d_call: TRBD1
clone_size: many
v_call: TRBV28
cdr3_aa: CASSPGTEINQPQHF
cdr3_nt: TGTGCCAGCAGCCCCGGGACAGAGATCAATCAGCCCCAGCATTTT